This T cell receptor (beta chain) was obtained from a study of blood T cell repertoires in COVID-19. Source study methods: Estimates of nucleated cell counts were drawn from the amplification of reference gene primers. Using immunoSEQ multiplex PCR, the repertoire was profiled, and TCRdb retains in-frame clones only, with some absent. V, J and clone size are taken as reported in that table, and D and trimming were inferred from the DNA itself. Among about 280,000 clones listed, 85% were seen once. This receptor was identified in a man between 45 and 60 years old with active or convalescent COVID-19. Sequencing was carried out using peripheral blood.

The CDR3 DNA sequence: TGTGCCATCTCCAACGACTTGGAAGCTTTCTTT. This codes for CAISNDLEAFF. The chain recombines TRBV10-3 with TRBJ1-1; no clear D gene. V lost 8 bases, J lost 8 bases, and 12 bases lay in between. This CDR3 contains 11 residues. The germline gives CDR1 ENHRY, CDR2 SYGVKD.